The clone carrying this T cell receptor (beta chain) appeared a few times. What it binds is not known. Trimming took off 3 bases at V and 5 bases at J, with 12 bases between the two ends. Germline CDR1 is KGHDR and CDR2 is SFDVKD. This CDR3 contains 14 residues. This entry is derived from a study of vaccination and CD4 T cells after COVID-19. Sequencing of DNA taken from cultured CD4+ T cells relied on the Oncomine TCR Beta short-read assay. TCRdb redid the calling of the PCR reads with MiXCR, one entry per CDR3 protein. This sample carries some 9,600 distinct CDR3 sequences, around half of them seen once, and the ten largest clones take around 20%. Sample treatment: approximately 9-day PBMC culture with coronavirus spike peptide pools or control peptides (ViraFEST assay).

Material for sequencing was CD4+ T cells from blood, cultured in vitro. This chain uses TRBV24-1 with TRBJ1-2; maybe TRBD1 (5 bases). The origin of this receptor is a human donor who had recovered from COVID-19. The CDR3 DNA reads TGTGCCACCAGTGATACCGGGACTGAATATGGCTACACCTTC. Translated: CATSDTGTEYGYTF.